The text below deals with one T cell receptor beta chain. The junction and the germline gene differ at one end; a read error may be behind it. This CDR3 is also generated by other DNA sequences in the sample. Assay: immunoSEQ multiplex PCR; the TCRdb copy retains only in-frame clones and omits some. The table lists about 600,000 clones, just over 75% of them singletons. The record originates from a study of shared clonotypes between healthy human individuals. At the level of the study: Participating donors consisted of two women and a few men aged 18 to 49.

Donors were healthy HIV-negative adults without recent acute infections or vaccinations. The CDR3 length is 13 residues. The germline V gene has CDR1 SGHRS and CDR2 YFSETQ. The chain recombines TRBV5-1 with TRBJ1-1, with 11 bases fitting TRBD1. The receptor was isolated from a woman aged 40 to 49 in good health. Some clones in this sample may be carry-over from other donors' samples. What was sequenced was PBMCs. Here the CDR3 DNA reads TGCGCCAGCAGCTTAGGACAGGGGGCTGAGGCTTTCTTT. The encoded protein is CASSLGQGAEAFF.